This TCR beta chain emerged from a study of T cell responses to AZD1222 COVID-19 vaccine. Whole-study results and caveats: Variant regions that are unmutated are reportedly the target of nearly half of spike-specific TCRs. Donor demographics were predominantly white British with a female majority; clonal diversity may be underestimated.

Assay: immunoSEQ multiplex PCR; the TCRdb copy retains only in-frame clones and omits some. Of under 200,000 clones listed, 85% to 95% are singletons. Points on this clone: Its antigen is undetermined.

This CDR3 is built from 13 residues. Germline CDR1 is DFQATT and CDR2 is SNEGSKA (reference sequence). Trimming shortened V by 3 bases and J by 3 bases, and 11 bases separated the two germline ends. The chain employs TRBV20-1 and TRBJ1-2; D is ambiguous. The clonotype was recovered from an adult in good health. Sequenced here: peripheral blood, sampled on day 0 of AZD1222 vaccination. The CDR3: CSASAQADYGYTF. Written as DNA, the CDR3 is TGCAGTGCTAGTGCGCAGGCGGACTATGGCTACACCTTC.